Each of the 32 T cell receptor beta chains below was sequenced from the same sample in a study of T cell responses to AZD1222 COVID-19 vaccine. Generated by immunoSEQ multiplex PCR, the TCRdb table keeps only in-frame clones and is missing some. The table shows some 150,000 clones, with roughly 90% occurring only once. The sample in question was peripheral blood, obtained 28 days after the second AZD1222 dose. The receptor set was obtained from an adult who received the AZD1222 COVID-19 vaccine.

The V and J genes are TRBV15 and TRBJ1-5, with a tentative D call TRBD1 (6 bases). V shed 3 bases and J shed 5 bases, with 8 bases lying between them. The germline CDR1 and CDR2 sequences are LNHNV and YYDKDF (reference sequence). The CDR3 length is 13 residues. CDR3 coding DNA: TGTGCCACCAGCAGCCACAGGGATCAGCCCCAGCATTTT. Residues: CATSSHRDQPQHF.

There are a few counts of this clone. The chain recombines TRBV6-6 with TRBJ1-3; D gene ambiguous. Germline V gene data show CDR1 as MNHNY and CDR2 as SVGAGI (reference sequence). The V end lost 6 bases, the J end lost 0 bases, and 9 bases lay between the germline ends. The CDR3 loop spans 14 amino acids. In DNA form, the CDR3 reads TGTGCCAGCAGACCCAACCGCTCTGGAAACACCATATATTTT. Protein: CASRPNRSGNTIYF.

This clone was recorded only once. The genes are TRBV27 and TRBJ2-1, with TRBD2 matching 9 bases. CDR3 length: 18 amino acids. After removal of 2 bases from V and 5 bases from J, the junction contained 13 bases not matched to a gene. Germline V CDR1 and CDR2: MNHEY, SMNVEV (reference sequence). DNA of the CDR3: TGTGCCAGCAGTTTAATCGGGGAGACTAGCGGAACCGACAATGAGCAGTTCTTC. Its translation: CASSLIGETSGTDNEQFF.

The V call is TRBV5-1, the J call TRBJ2-5; 7 nucleotides match TRBD1. Germline CDR1 SGHRS, CDR2 YFSETQ. After removal of 2 bases from V and 2 bases from J, the junction contained 6 bases not matched to a gene. This CDR3 spans 15 amino acids. CDR3 DNA sequence: TGCGCCAGCAGCTTAGTGGGACAGTCTCAAGAGACCCAGTACTTC. It specifies CASSLVGQSQETQYF.

This clone was recorded only once. V usage is TRBV18 and J usage is TRBJ2-1; 7 bases agree with TRBD1. Germline V gene lookup returns CDR1 KGHSH and CDR2 LQKENI. Trimming at V came to 3 bases and at J to 4 bases, leaving 6 bases not matched to a gene. This CDR3 has 15 residues. As DNA, the CDR3 is TGTGCCAGCTCACCGGGACAGATATCATACAATGAGCAGTTCTTC. The encoded protein is CASSPGQISYNEQFF.

The chain combines TRBV6-6 with TRBJ2-1; D might be TRBD2 (6 bases). CDR3 length equals 14 residues. CDR1 MNHNY and CDR2 SVGAGI come from the germline V gene (reference sequence). Trimming took off 6 bases at V and 7 bases at J, with 16 bases between the two ends. The CDR3 coding sequence is TGTGCCAGCAGCCCCGGGCCCGGGGGTAATGAGCAGTTCTTC. As protein: CASSPGPGGNEQFF.

This chain uses TRBV28 with TRBJ1-4; TRBD1 is a possible D gene (6 bases). There are 15 residues in the CDR3. Per the germline V gene, CDR1 is MDHEN and CDR2 is SYDVKM. Trimming removed 7 bases at V and 5 bases at J, with 17 bases between. The CDR3 protein is CASISEGTLNEKLFF. CDR3 sequence (DNA): TGTGCCAGCATCTCGGAGGGGACACTGAATGAAAAACTGTTTTTT.

The chain links TRBV9 to TRBJ1-1; D is ambiguous. Trimming shortened V by 0 bases and J by 1 base, and 10 bases separated the two germline ends. Germline CDR1 is SGDLS and CDR2 is YYNGEE. The CDR3 spans 15 residues. This chain's CDR3 is CASSVDAESNTEAFF. In DNA form, the CDR3 reads TGTGCCAGCAGCGTAGATGCAGAGTCGAACACTGAAGCTTTCTTT. Drawing the rest from reference TRBV9 and TRBJ1-1, the complete variable domain is DSGVTQTPKHLITATGQRVTLRCSPRSGDLSVYWYQQSLDQGLQFLIQYYNGEERAKGNILERFSAQQFPDLHSELNLSSLELGDSALYFCASSVDAESNTEAFFGQGTRLTVV.

V gene TRBV6-5 combines with J gene TRBJ1-2; no reliable D call. The CDR3 is 13 residues long. The V and J ends lost 5 bases and 7 bases respectively, with 14 bases between them. Germline V gene data show CDR1 as MNHEY and CDR2 as SVGAGI. CDR3 in amino acids: CASSLKIEVGYTF. In nucleotides, the CDR3 is TGTGCCAGCAGTCTGAAAATCGAGGTTGGCTACACCTTC.

This clone was found once. The V and J genes are TRBV5-1 and TRBJ2-1; unclear D gene. V dropped 1 base and J dropped 2 bases, with 4 bases sitting between them. Germline CDR1 is SGHRS and CDR2 is YFSETQ. The CDR3 spans 13 residues. The chain's CDR3 is CASSLKAYNEQFF. The CDR3 bases are TGCGCCAGCAGCTTGAAAGCCTACAATGAGCAGTTCTTC. The variable domain in full, completed from reference TRBV5-1 and TRBJ2-1, reads KAGVTQTPRYLIKTRGQQVTLSCSPISGHRSVSWYQQTPGQGLQFLFEYFSETQRNKGNFPGRFSGRQFSNSRSEMNVSTLELGDSALYLCASSLKAYNEQFFGPGTRLTVL.

The chain has TRBV6-1 and TRBJ2-2; possibly TRBD1 for D (6 bases). The CDR3 is 14 amino acids. The V gene's germline CDR1 is MNHNS and CDR2 SASEGT. The V end lost 2 bases, the J end lost 4 bases, and 8 bases lay between the germline ends. CDR3 DNA sequence: TGTGCCAGCAGTGAAAGGACAGCCACCGGGGAGCTGTTTTTT. Its translation: CASSERTATGELFF.

V usage is TRBV5-1 and J usage is TRBJ1-1; tentative D call: TRBD1 (5 bases). This CDR3 spans 17 amino acids. In germline, CDR1 is SGHRS, CDR2 YFSETQ. Between the trimmed V and J ends, which lost 5 bases and 6 bases, there was a span of 26 bases. CDR3 sequence reads: CASRTQFRGAGGSEAFF. The DNA of the CDR3 is TGCGCCAGCAGAACCCAGTTTCGGGGCGCAGGCGGTTCTGAAGCTTTCTTT.

The chain combines TRBV6-1 with TRBJ2-7, with D unresolved. Germline V gene lookup returns CDR1 MNHNS and CDR2 SASEGT. CDR3 length equals 14 residues. Trimming removed 2 bases at V and 4 bases at J, with 12 bases between. This CDR3 is CASSELASSYEQYF. The CDR3 nucleotides read TGTGCCAGCAGTGAATTAGCATCAAGTTACGAGCAGTACTTC.

The genes are TRBV7-9 and TRBJ1-1; D is uncertain. The CDR3 has 12 residues. Germline CDR1 SEHNR, CDR2 FQNEAQ (reference sequence). V lost 3 bases to trimming and J lost 7 bases, with 9 bases between them. The CDR3 reads CASSFSSFEAFF. In DNA form, the CDR3 reads TGTGCCAGCAGCTTCTCATCTTTTGAAGCTTTCTTT.

The genes are TRBV12-3 or TRBV12-4 and TRBJ1-3; D gene uncertain. The CDR3 covers 13 residues. V was pared by 2 bases and J by 4 bases, with 6 bases between. The CDR3 reads CASSLRLGNTIYF. CDR3 nucleotides: TGTGCCAGCAGTTTAAGGCTGGGAAACACCATATATTTT.

The gene calls are TRBV3-1 (or the pseudogene TRBV3-2) and TRBJ1-3; no clear D. The CDR3 is 14 residues long. The germline V gene has CDR1 LGHDT and CDR2 YNNKEL (reference sequence). Deletions cut 3 bases from V and 1 base from J, with 7 bases between. This CDR3 is CASSHPGSGNTIYF. The CDR3 DNA is TGTGCCAGCAGCCACCCGGGTTCTGGAAACACCATATATTTT.

V and J are TRBV16 and TRBJ2-7; D possibly corresponds to TRBD1 (6 bases). The germline V and J ends were trimmed by 0 bases and 3 bases, with 9 bases remaining between them. The CDR3 sequence is 14 residues long. The V gene's germline CDR1 is KGHSY and CDR2 FQNENV. The CDR3 is CASSQSGQFYEQYF. As DNA, the CDR3 is TGTGCCAGCAGCCAATCAGGACAGTTCTACGAGCAGTACTTC.

V gene TRBV5-1 combines with J gene TRBJ1-4, with D perhaps TRBD1 (6 bases). The germline gives CDR1 SGHRS, CDR2 YFSETQ. Trimming took off 2 bases at V and 3 bases at J, with 11 bases between the two ends. The CDR3 loop spans 15 amino acids. The DNA for the CDR3 is TGCGCCAGCAGCTTTGGGGGGGCCGCTAATGAAAAACTGTTTTTT. Translating it yields CASSFGGAANEKLFF.

The table lists this clone with a count of one. The J gene is TRBJ2-2, the V gene TRBV21-1; the table's D call of TRBD2 was not tested on the DNA. TRBV21-1 is an annotated pseudogene. This CDR3 is 15 amino acids long. CDR3 DNA sequence: TGTGCCAGCACCCCCGGGGAGGGGCGGACCGGGGAGCTGTTTTTT. Translation gives CASTPGEGRTGELFF.

The V gene is TRBV12-3 or TRBV12-4, the J gene TRBJ1-1; D gene ambiguous. V lost 2 bases and J 0 bases, leaving 4 bases between the germline ends. This CDR3 contains 13 residues. The CDR3 sequence is CASSLYVNTEAFF. CDR3 nucleotide sequence: TGTGCCAGCAGTTTATACGTGAACACTGAAGCTTTCTTT.

The rearrangement uses TRBV6-4 and TRBJ1-2; TRBD1 matches at 8 bases. Germline V lookup: CDR1 MRHNA, CDR2 SNTAGT. CDR3 length: 17 amino acids. The V segment lost 5 bases and the J segment 1 base; nucleotides outside the gene matches: 12. The CDR3 DNA sequence: TGTGCCAGCAGTCCCGCCCCGCGACAGGGGATTAACTATGGCTACACCTTC. Translating it yields CASSPAPRQGINYGYTF.

This rearrangement joins TRBV3-1 (or the pseudogene TRBV3-2) to TRBJ1-6; D is unclear. The CDR3 consists of 13 residues. Germline CDR1 reads LGHDT; CDR2 reads YNNKEL (reference sequence). Trimming removed 8 bases from V and 0 bases from J, with 5 bases in between. CDR3 sequence: CASRSSYNSPLHF. As DNA, the CDR3 is TGTGCCAGCCGTAGCTCCTATAATTCACCCCTCCACTTT.

The chain has TRBV18 and TRBJ2-7, with 7 bases aligning to TRBD1. There are 16 residues in the CDR3. V lost 2 bases, J lost 6 bases, and 13 bases stayed unmatched. Germline V gives CDR1 KGHSH, CDR2 LQKENI. CDR3 nucleotide sequence: TGTGCCAGCTCACCAAGGAGACAGGGCGGCTCCCTCGAGCAGTACTTC. The encoded protein is CASSPRRQGGSLEQYF.

The J gene is TRBJ1-2, the V gene TRBV9, with a tentative D call TRBD1 (5 bases). The germline V and J ends were trimmed by 0 bases and 3 bases, with 9 bases remaining between them. Germline CDR1 SGDLS, CDR2 YYNGEE. The CDR3 length is 14 residues. CDR3 in DNA: TGTGCCAGCAGCGTAGTGGGGACGGACTATGGCTACACCTTC. The encoded protein is CASSVVGTDYGYTF.

The rearrangement links TRBV30 to TRBJ1-5; D gene ambiguous. Germline values: CDR1 GTSNPN, CDR2 SVGIG (reference sequence). There are 14 residues in the CDR3. Trimming took 1 base from V and 1 from J, leaving 8 bases between them. CDR3 protein: CAWSALRSNQPQHF. CDR3 DNA: TGTGCCTGGAGTGCCCTTAGGAGCAATCAGCCCCAGCATTTT.

The rearrangement uses TRBV6-5 and TRBJ1-5; D not resolved. The CDR3 totals 15 residues. CDR1 and CDR2 from the germline V gene are MNHEY and SVGAGI. The V end was cut by 6 bases, the J end by 4 bases, with 16 bases between. The CDR3, as DNA: TGTGCCAGCAGCCACCCGGCCTCGCCGAATCAGCCCCAGCATTTT. Translation gives CASSHPASPNQPQHF.

Only a few counts were recorded for this clone. The rearrangement uses TRBV2 and TRBJ1-5; no firm D call. Trimming removed 7 bases at V and 0 bases at J, with 10 bases between. Looked up from germline, CDR1 is SNHLY and CDR2 is FYNNEI. There are 14 residues in the CDR3. CDR3 DNA: TGTGCCAGCACCCCAGGAATTAGCAATCAGCCCCAGCATTTT. Its translation is CASTPGISNQPQHF.

Remarks on this clone: This sample includes further DNA sequences coding for the same CDR3. The rearrangement joins TRBV4-3 to TRBJ2-3; weak D call: TRBD1 (6 bases). Trimming cost V 0 bases and J 3 bases, with 7 bases left between them. Germline loops: CDR1 LGHNA, CDR2 YSLEER. The CDR3 loop spans 14 amino acids. The CDR3 is CASSQDRGTDTQYF. The DNA of the CDR3 is TGCGCCAGCAGCCAAGACAGGGGAACAGATACGCAGTATTTT.

CDR3 DNA sequence: TGTGCCAGCAGCGACGGAGGAGGGGGCCTGCGGCAGCCCCAGCATTTT. Protein: CASSDGGGGLRQPQHF. The chain employs TRBV6-2 or TRBV6-3 and TRBJ1-5, with 7 bases aligning to TRBD1. Germline V lookup: CDR1 MNHEY, CDR2 SVGEGT. V shed 6 bases and J 7 bases; nucleotides not matched to a gene: 15. The CDR3 is 16 amino acids.

The chain joins TRBV29-1 to TRBJ2-3, with D tentatively TRBD2 (6 bases). Trimming left V 4 bases short and J 6 bases short, with 17 bases between. Germline V gives CDR1 SQVTM, CDR2 ANQGSEA. The CDR3 extends over 14 amino acids. The CDR3 spells CSVVGGTAGDTQYF. The CDR3, as DNA: TGCAGCGTTGTTGGTGGGACGGCGGGGGATACGCAGTATTTT.

This clone has a handful of counts. Here the CDR3 DNA reads TGTGCCTGGACGCGAGGGAGCACAGATACGCAGTATTTT. It yields the protein CAWTRGSTDTQYF. The gene calls are TRBV30 and TRBJ2-3; weak D call: TRBD2 (5 bases). Trimming removed 4 bases from V and 0 bases from J, with 8 bases in between. This CDR3 comprises 13 residues. The germline V gene encodes CDR1 GTSNPN and CDR2 SVGIG (reference sequence). Full variable domain (remainder filled in from reference TRBV30 and TRBJ2-3): SQTIHQWPATLVQPVGSPLSLECTVEGTSNPNLYWYRQAAGRGLQLLFYSVGIGQISSEVPQNLSASRPQDRQFILSSKKLLLSDSGFYLCAWTRGSTDTQYFGPGTRLTVL.

This rearrangement joins TRBV27 to TRBJ1-1; D possibly corresponds to TRBD1 (5 bases). Between the trimmed V and J ends, which lost 5 bases and 4 bases, there was a span of 17 bases. The CDR3 covers 15 residues. In germline, CDR1 is MNHEY, CDR2 SMNVEV (reference sequence). The CDR3 loop is CASSPGIQVRTEAFF. In DNA form, the CDR3 reads TGTGCCAGCAGTCCAGGGATTCAGGTTCGCACTGAAGCTTTCTTT.